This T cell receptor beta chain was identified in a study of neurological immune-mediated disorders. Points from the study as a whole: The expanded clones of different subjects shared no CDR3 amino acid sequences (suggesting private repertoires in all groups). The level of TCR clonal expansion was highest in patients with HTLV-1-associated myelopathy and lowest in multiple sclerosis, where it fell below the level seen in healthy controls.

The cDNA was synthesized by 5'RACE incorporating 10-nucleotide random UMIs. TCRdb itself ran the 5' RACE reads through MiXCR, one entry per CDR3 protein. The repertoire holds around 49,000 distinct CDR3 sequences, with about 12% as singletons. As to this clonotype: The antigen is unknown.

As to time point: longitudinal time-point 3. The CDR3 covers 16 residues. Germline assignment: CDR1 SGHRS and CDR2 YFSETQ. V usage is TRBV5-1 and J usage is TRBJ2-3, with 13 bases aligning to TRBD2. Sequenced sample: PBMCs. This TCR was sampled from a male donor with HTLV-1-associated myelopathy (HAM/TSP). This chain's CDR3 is CDRSSGLAGTPDTQYF. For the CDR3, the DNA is TGCGACAGAAGCTCGGGACTAGCGGGGACCCCAGATACGCAGTATTTT. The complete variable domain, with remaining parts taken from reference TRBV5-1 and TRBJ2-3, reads KAGVTQTPRYLIKTRGQQVTLSCSPISGHRSVSWYQQTPGQGLQFLFEYFSETQRNKGNFPGRFSGRQFSNSRSEMNVSTLELGDSALYLCDRSSGLAGTPDTQYFGPGTRLTVL.